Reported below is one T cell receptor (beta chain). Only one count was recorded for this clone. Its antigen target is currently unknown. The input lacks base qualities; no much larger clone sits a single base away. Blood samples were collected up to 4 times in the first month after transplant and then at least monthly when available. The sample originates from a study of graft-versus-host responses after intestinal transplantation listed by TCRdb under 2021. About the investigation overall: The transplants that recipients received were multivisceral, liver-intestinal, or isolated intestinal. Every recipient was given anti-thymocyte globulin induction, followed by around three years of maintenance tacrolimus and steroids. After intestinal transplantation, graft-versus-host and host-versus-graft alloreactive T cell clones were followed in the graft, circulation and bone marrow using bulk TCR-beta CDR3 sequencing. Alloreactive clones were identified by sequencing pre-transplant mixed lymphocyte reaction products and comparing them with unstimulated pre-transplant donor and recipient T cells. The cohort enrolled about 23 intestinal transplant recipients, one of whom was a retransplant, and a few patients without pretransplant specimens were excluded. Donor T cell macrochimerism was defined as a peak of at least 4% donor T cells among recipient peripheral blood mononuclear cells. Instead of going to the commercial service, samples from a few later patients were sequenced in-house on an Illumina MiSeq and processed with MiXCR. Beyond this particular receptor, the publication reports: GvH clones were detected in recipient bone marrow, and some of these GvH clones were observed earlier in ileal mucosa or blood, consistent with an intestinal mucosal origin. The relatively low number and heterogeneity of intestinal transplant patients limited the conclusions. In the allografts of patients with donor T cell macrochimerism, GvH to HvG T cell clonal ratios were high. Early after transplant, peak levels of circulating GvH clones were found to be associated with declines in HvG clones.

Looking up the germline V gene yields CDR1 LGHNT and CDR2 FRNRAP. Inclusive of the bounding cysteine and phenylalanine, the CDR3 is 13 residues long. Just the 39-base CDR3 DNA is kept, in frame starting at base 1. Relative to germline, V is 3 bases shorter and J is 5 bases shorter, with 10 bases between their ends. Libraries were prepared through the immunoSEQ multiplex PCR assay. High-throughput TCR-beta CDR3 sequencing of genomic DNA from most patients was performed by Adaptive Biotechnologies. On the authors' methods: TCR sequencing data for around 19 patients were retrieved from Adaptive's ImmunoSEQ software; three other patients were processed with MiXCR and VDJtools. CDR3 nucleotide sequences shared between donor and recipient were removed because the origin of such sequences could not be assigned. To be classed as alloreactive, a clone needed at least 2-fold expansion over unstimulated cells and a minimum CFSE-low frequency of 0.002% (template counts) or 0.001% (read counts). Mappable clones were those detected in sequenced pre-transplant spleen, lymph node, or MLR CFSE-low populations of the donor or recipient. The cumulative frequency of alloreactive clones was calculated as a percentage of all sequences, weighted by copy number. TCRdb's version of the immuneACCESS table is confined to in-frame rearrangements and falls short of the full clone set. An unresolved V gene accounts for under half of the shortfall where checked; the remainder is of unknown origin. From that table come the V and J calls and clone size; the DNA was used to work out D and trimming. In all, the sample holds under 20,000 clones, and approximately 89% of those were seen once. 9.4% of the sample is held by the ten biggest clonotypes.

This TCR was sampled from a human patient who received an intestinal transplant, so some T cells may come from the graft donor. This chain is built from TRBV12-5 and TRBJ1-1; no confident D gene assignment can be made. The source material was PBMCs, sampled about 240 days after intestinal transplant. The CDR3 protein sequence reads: CASGFPSPTEAFF. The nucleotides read TGTGCTAGTGGTTTCCCCTCTCCGACTGAAGCTTTCTTT.